This TCR beta chain stems from a study of identical twins. Findings and limits, study-wide: The same donors were not followed; conclusions instead depended on cross-sectional statistical analysis. There was more out-of-frame TCR alpha sharing in monozygotic twins than models estimated. Where beta out-of-frame sequences were concerned, excess twin sharing was weaker.

This clonotype has at least ten counts. Antigen specificity is unknown. A universal primer site came from template switching; cDNA carried unique molecular identifiers. TCRdb ran MiXCR on the 5' RACE reads and lists one entry per CDR3 protein. In the table there are under 450,000 distinct CDR3 sequences, roughly 18% of which are singletons. The CDR3 consists of 13 residues. Germline assignment: CDR1 SQVTM and CDR2 ANQGSEA. Trimming took off 7 bases at V and 1 base at J, with 13 bases between the two ends. The genes are TRBV29-1 and TRBJ1-1; D is ambiguous. The sequenced material came from naive T cells sorted from blood. The receptor was isolated from a man aged 45-65 years in good health. CDR3 region: CSDLLGGNTEAFF. Written as DNA, the CDR3 is TGCAGCGACTTGTTGGGCGGGAACACTGAAGCTTTCTTT. The variable domain in full, completed from reference TRBV29-1 and TRBJ1-1, reads SAVISQKPSRDICQRGTSLTIQCQVDSQVTMMFWYRQQPGQSLTLIATANQGSEATYESGFVIDKFPISRPNLTFSTLTVSNMSPEDSSIYLCSDLLGGNTEAFFGQGTRLTVV.